Listed below are T cell receptor beta chains from one sample, sequenced in a study of shared clonotypes between healthy human individuals. TCRdb's table, derived via immunoSEQ multiplex PCR, lists solely in-frame clones and lacks some. Among over a million clones listed, roughly 98.5% were seen once. The sample taken for sequencing was naive CD4+ T cells sorted from blood. The source is a man aged 25 to 45 in good health. Both conserved end residues are part of each CDR3. D genes are given only for firm matches. Clone size is shown for a subset of rows, as once, few, many or a class of expanded clone.

d_call	j_call	v_call	clone_size	cdr3_nt	cdr3_aa
-	TRBJ2-7	TRBV7-9	-	TGTGCCAGCAGCTCCTCAGGGTACGAGCAGTACTTC	CASSSSGYEQYF
-	TRBJ2-1	TRBV6-1	once	TGTGCCAGCAGTCTGTCTAGCGCATACAATGAGCAGTTCTTC	CASSLSSAYNEQFF
TRBD2	TRBJ2-3	TRBV14	-	TGTGCCAGCAGCCAAGGGACTAGCGGGAGAAGGTATACGCAGTATTTT	CASSQGTSGRRYTQYF
TRBD2	TRBJ2-2	TRBV18	-	TGTGCCAGCTCACCGGGGCTAGCGGGAACCGGGGAGCTGTTTTTT	CASSPGLAGTGELFF
-	TRBJ2-1	TRBV9	few	TGTGCCAGCAGCGTCGGACAGTACAATGAGCAGTTCTTC	CASSVGQYNEQFF
TRBD2	TRBJ2-2	TRBV15	-	TGTGCCACCAGCCCTGGGACTAGAGGCGGGGAGCTGTTTTTT	CATSPGTRGGELFF
TRBD1	TRBJ1-5	TRBV6-6	-	TGTGCCAGCAGAACCGGGACAGGGGACCAGCCCCAGCATTTT	CASRTGTGDQPQHF
-	TRBJ1-5	TRBV19	-	TGTGCCAGTAGTATATGGCAGAGGAGACATCAGCCCCAGCATTTT	CASSIWQRRHQPQHF
TRBD1	TRBJ2-7	TRBV5-1	few	TGCGCCAGCAGCTTGGGACAGGGGCCCTACGAGCAGTACTTC	CASSLGQGPYEQYF
-	TRBJ2-3	TRBV4-1	-	TGCGCCAGCAGCCACCCCCCCAGGTCGGCAGATACGCAGTATTTT	CASSHPPRSADTQYF
-	TRBJ2-3	TRBV2	-	TGTGCCAGCAGTCGTCAAGGTAGGGCGGCCACAGATACGCAGTATTTT	CASSRQGRAATDTQYF
TRBD2	TRBJ2-1	TRBV7-9	-	TGTGCCAGCAGCTTAATAGCGGGAGGGAAGAGCTCCTACAATGAGCAGTTCTTC	CASSLIAGGKSSYNEQFF
-	TRBJ1-3	TRBV9	-	TGTGCCAGCAGCGCTCAAGCCTCTGGAAACACCATATATTTT	CASSAQASGNTIYF
-	TRBJ1-4	TRBV19	-	TGTGCCAGTAGTATAAGGGCAACAACTAATGAAAAACTGTTTTTT	CASSIRATTNEKLFF
-	TRBJ2-6	TRBV29-1	-	TGCAGCGTCAACTCCCGACAGGCCTCTGGGGCCAACGTCCTGACTTTC	CSVNSRQASGANVLTF
-	TRBJ2-7	TRBV29-1	-	TGCAGCGTCATCGTGGGAGTCTACGAGCAGTACTTC	CSVIVGVYEQYF
-	TRBJ2-5	TRBV5-1	once	TGCGCCAGCAGCTCCGGGAGAATAGAGACCCAGTACTTC	CASSSGRIETQYF
-	TRBJ2-2	TRBV28	-	TGTGCCAGCACTCAGACAAACACCGGGGAGCTGTTTTTT	CASTQTNTGELFF
-	TRBJ2-3	TRBV5-1	-	TGCGCCAGCAGCTTGGGGGATAGCACAGATACGCAGTATTTT	CASSLGDSTDTQYF
TRBD1	TRBJ1-2	TRBV5-8	-	TGTGCCAGCAGCTTGCCCAGGGGGGACTATGGCTACACCTTC	CASSLPRGDYGYTF
-	TRBJ2-5	TRBV6-1	-	TGTGCCAGCAGTGGTCGGGCGGGGGCAATCTCAATGGAGACCCAGTACTTC	CASSGRAGAISMETQYF
TRBD2	TRBJ2-7	TRBV2	-	TGTGCCAGCAGTTCCGGACTAGCGAGGACCTACGAGCAGTACTTC	CASSSGLARTYEQYF
-	TRBJ2-4	TRBV5-5	once	TGTGCCAGCAGCTTATTCGGGACACCGACGGACATTCAGTACTTC	CASSLFGTPTDIQYF
TRBD2	TRBJ2-3	TRBV13	-	TGTGCCAGCAGCCCGAGCCTAGGGACTAGCGGAATACCTAGCACAGATACGCAGTATTTT	CASSPSLGTSGIPSTDTQYF
-	TRBJ1-2	TRBV7-2	-	TGTGCCAGCAGCTTAAGCGCTGGACCCTATGGCTACACCTTC	CASSLSAGPYGYTF
-	TRBJ2-3	TRBV15	-	TGTGCCACCAGCAGACAGCGTCCCAGTGTTGTCACAGATACGCAGTATTTT	CATSRQRPSVVTDTQYF
-	TRBJ1-2	TRBV5-5	-	TGTGCCAGCAGCTTGTCTGGAGATGCTAACTATGGCTACACCTTC	CASSLSGDANYGYTF
-	TRBJ1-4	TRBV28	-	TGTGCCAGCAACATCCCTAATGAAAAACTGTTTTTT	CASNIPNEKLFF
TRBD2	TRBJ2-3	TRBV7-9	-	TGTGCCAGCAGCCCACTAGCGGGGGGAGATACGCAGTATTTT	CASSPLAGGDTQYF
-	TRBJ2-1	TRBV10-1	-	TGCGCCAGCAGTGAGTCGGGGGGCTCCTACAATGAGCAGTTCTTC	CASSESGGSYNEQFF
-	TRBJ1-5	TRBV6-1	-	TGTGCCACGCTGTGGGGTGGGGGTCAGCCCCAGCATTTT	CATLWGGGQPQHF
TRBD2	TRBJ2-7	TRBV9	-	TGTGCCAGCAGCGCCGGGACTAGCGGGAGACTCTACGAGCAGTACTTC	CASSAGTSGRLYEQYF
-	TRBJ2-1	TRBV6-1	-	TGTGCCAGCAGTGAGATGAGTAGGACATACAATGAGCAGTTCTTC	CASSEMSRTYNEQFF
-	TRBJ1-2	TRBV18	-	TGTGCCAGCTCACCATCGGGGACCGAATATGGCTACACCTTC	CASSPSGTEYGYTF
-	TRBJ1-1	TRBV28	-	TGTGCCAGCAGCTACAGGGTGGGGGCTGAAGCTTTCTTT	CASSYRVGAEAFF
TRBD1	TRBJ1-4	TRBV28	-	TGTGCCAGCAGGGACCAAAAACAGGGGTCTAATGAAAAACTGTTTTTT	CASRDQKQGSNEKLFF
-	TRBJ1-4	TRBV5-1	-	TGCGCCAGCAGCTTGGGAGGCACTAATGAAAAACTGTTTTTT	CASSLGGTNEKLFF
-	TRBJ2-7	TRBV18	-	TGTGCCAGCTCACCTCTTGGGACGGTCGCCTACGAGCAGTACTTC	CASSPLGTVAYEQYF
TRBD2	TRBJ2-1	TRBV5-1	-	TGCGCCAGCAGCTTGGCCCTAGCGGGAGGCGGATCCTACAATGAGCAGTTCTTC	CASSLALAGGGSYNEQFF